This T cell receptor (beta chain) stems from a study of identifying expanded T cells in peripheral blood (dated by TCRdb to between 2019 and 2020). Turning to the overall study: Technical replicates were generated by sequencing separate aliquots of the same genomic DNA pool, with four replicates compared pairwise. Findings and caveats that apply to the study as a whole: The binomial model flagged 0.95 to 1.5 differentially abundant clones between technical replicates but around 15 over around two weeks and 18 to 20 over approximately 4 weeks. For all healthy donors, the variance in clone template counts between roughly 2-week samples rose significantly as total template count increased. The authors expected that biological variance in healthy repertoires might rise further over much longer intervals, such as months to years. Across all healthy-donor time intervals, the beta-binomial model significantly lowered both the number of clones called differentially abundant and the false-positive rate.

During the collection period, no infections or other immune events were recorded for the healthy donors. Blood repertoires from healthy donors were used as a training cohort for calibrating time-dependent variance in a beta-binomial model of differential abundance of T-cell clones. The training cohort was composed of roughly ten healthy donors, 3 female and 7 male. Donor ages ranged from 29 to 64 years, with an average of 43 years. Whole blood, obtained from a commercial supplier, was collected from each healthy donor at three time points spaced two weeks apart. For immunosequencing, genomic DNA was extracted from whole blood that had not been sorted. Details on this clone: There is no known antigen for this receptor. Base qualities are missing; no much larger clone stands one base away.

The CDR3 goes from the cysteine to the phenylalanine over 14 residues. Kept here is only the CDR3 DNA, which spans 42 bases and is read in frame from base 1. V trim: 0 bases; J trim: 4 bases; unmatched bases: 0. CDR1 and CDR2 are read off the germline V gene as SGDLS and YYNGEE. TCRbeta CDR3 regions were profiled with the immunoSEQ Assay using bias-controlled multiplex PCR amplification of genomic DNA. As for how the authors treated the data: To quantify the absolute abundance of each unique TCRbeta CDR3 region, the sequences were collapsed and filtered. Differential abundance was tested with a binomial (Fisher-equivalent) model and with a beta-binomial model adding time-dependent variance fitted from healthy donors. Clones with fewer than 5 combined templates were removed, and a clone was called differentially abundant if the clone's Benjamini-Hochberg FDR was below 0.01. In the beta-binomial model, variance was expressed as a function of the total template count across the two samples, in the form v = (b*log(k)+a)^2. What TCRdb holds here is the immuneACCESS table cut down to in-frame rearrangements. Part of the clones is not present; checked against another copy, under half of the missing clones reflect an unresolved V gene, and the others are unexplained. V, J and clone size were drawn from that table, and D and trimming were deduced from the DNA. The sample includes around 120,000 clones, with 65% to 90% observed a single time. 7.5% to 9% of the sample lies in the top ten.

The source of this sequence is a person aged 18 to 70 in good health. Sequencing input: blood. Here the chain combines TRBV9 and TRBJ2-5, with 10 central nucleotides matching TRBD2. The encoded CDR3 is CASSVGTSGETQYF. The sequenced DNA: TGTGCCAGCAGCGTAGGGACTAGCGGAGAGACCCAGTACTTC.